The clone carrying this T cell receptor beta chain was recorded once. This sample was taken from a study of blood T cell repertoires in COVID-19. This CDR3 is 12 amino acids long. The V gene lost 6 bases and the J gene lost 8 bases, with 11 bases spanning the gap. CDR1 is MNHEY, CDR2 SMNVEV, per germline (reference sequence). Sequencing was performed with immunoSEQ multiplex PCR; in TCRdb, only in-frame clones are kept and a portion is missing. The sample lists 350,000 or so clones, about 91% occurring once. The chain has TRBV27 and TRBJ2-1; D is ambiguous. The sequenced sample was peripheral blood. This clonotype was obtained from a woman in her 30s with COVID-19, enrolled during active disease. CDR3 bases: TGTGCCAGCAGGGGTAGCCCGCATGAGCAGTTCTTC. This translates into CASRGSPHEQFF.